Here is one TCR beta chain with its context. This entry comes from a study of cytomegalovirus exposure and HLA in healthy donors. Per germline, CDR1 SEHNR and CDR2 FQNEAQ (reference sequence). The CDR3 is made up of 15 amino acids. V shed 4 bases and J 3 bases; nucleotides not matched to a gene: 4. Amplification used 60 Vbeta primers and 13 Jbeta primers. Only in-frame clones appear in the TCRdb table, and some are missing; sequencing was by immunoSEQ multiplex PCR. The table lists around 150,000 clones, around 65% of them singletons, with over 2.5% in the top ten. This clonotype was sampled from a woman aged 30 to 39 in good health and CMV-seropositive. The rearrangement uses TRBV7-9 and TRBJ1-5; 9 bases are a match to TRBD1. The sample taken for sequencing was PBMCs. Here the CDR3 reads CASSWTGAANQPQHF. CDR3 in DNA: TGTGCCAGCAGCTGGACAGGGGCTGCCAATCAGCCCCAGCATTTT.